These 15 T cell receptor beta chains were all obtained from the same sample, sequenced in a study of shared clonotypes between healthy human individuals. Data came from immunoSEQ multiplex PCR; TCRdb stores just in-frame clones and leaves some out. Among about 2.4 million clones listed, roughly nine tenths were seen once. Sequencing was performed on naive CD4+ T cells sorted from blood. Subset defined: CD45RA+ positively selected. Every receptor here comes from a man aged 18 to 35 in good health.

This chain connects TRBV5-1 to TRBJ2-3; D is possibly TRBD1 (5 bases). There are 16 residues in the CDR3. CDR1 and CDR2 from the germline V gene are SGHRS and YFSETQ. V was cut by 4 bases and J by 1 base, with 16 bases left in between. This CDR3 is CASSPAGIGGTDTQYF. In nucleotides, the CDR3 is TGCGCCAGCAGCCCGGCAGGGATAGGCGGCACAGATACGCAGTATTTT.

CDR3 amino acids: CASSQVSGAADTEAFF. DNA of the CDR3: TGCGCCAGCAGCCAAGTGTCTGGGGCTGCCGACACTGAAGCTTTCTTT. This chain links TRBV4-3 with TRBJ1-1; D is possibly TRBD1 (5 bases). In germline, CDR1 is LGHNA, CDR2 YSLEER. The V end was cut by 1 base, the J end by 3 bases, with 15 bases between. The CDR3 totals 16 residues.

The chain combines TRBV5-4 with TRBJ2-7; D could derive from TRBD1 or TRBD2 (5 bases each). Trimming removed 4 bases at V and 0 bases at J, with 17 bases between. This CDR3 region has 16 residues. Germline CDR1 is SGHNT and CDR2 is YYREEE (reference sequence). The CDR3 loop is CASSRLGTKGSYEQYF. CDR3 DNA sequence: TGTGCCAGCAGCCGCCTAGGGACGAAGGGCTCCTACGAGCAGTACTTC.

The CDR3 loop reads CASSFLLGHYGYTF. The CDR3 bases are TGTGCCAGCAGTTTTTTATTGGGACACTATGGCTACACCTTC. V gene TRBV28 combines with J gene TRBJ1-2; TRBD1 might be the D (5 bases). CDR1 is MDHEN, CDR2 SYDVKM, per germline. The germline V and J ends were trimmed by 3 bases and 3 bases, with 11 bases remaining between them. The length of the CDR3 is 14 residues.

This rearrangement joins TRBV4-3 to TRBJ2-1; 13 bases line up with TRBD2. In germline, CDR1 is LGHNA, CDR2 YSLEER. The length of the CDR3 is 17 residues. With V trimmed by 0 bases and J by 7 bases, 6 bases remained unmatched. The CDR3 DNA reads TGCGCCAGCAGCCAAGATCGGCGGACTAGCGGGAGAAATGAGCAGTTCTTC. It translates to CASSQDRRTSGRNEQFF.

This chain joins TRBV5-1 and TRBJ2-1, with 10 nucleotides matching TRBD2. The CDR3 is 16 residues long. Unmatched junction bases numbered 2, after V lost 2 bases and J lost 0 bases. Germline CDR1 SGHRS, CDR2 YFSETQ. CDR3 sequence reads: CASSFPSGSSYNEQFF. As DNA, the CDR3 is TGCGCCAGCAGCTTCCCTAGCGGGAGCTCCTACAATGAGCAGTTCTTC.

The chain couples TRBV5-4 to TRBJ2-2; a possible D gene is TRBD2 (5 bases). The length of the CDR3 is 13 residues. CDR1 is SGHNT and CDR2 is YYREEE in the germline V gene (reference sequence). V was pared by 5 bases and J by 3 bases, with 8 bases between. In nucleotides, the CDR3 is TGTGCCAGCAGGAGGGTGCACACCGGGGAGCTGTTTTTT. This codes for CASRRVHTGELFF.

The gene calls are TRBV18 and TRBJ1-1; D may be TRBD1 (5 bases). Germline loops: CDR1 KGHSH, CDR2 LQKENI. Between the trimmed V and J ends, which lost 6 bases and 4 bases, there was a span of 15 bases. The CDR3 has 14 residues. This CDR3 reads CASSDNRGTTEAFF. The CDR3 DNA reads as TGTGCCAGCTCCGATAACCGGGGCACCACTGAAGCTTTCTTT.

V is TRBV5-6 and J is TRBJ1-2; 7 positions match TRBD1. The J segment lost 7 bases and the V segment lost 3 bases, leaving 6 bases of the junction unmatched. Germline CDR1 and CDR2: SGHDT and YYEEEE. This CDR3 is built from 13 residues. The CDR3 loop is CASSSGQTLGYTF. As DNA, the CDR3 is TGTGCCAGCAGCTCGGGACAGACTCTTGGCTACACCTTC.

Remarks on this clone: Distinct nucleotide sequences in the sample also encode this CDR3. V and J are TRBV6-1 and TRBJ2-3; 9 nucleotides agree with TRBD2. V lost 4 bases and J lost 4; bases outside the gene matches: 3. This CDR3 region has 14 residues. From germline, CDR1 is MNHNS and CDR2 SASEGT. The CDR3 reads CASSGAGGPDTQYF. The DNA of the CDR3 is TGTGCCAGCAGTGGGGCGGGGGGGCCAGATACGCAGTATTTT.

Only one count was recorded for this clone. Distinct nucleotide sequences in the sample also encode this CDR3. This chain uses TRBV6-1 with TRBJ2-2; 10 nucleotides line up with TRBD2. The length of the CDR3 is 15 residues. Germline V gives CDR1 MNHNS, CDR2 SASEGT. V shed 2 bases and J 7 bases; nucleotides not matched to a gene: 4. The CDR3 region has the DNA TGTGCCAGCAGTGAACTAGCGGGAGTTAGCGGGGAGCTGTTTTTT. Translated: CASSELAGVSGELFF.

This clone showed up just once. The gene calls are TRBV15 and TRBJ1-5; D is unclear. Per the germline V gene, CDR1 is LNHNV and CDR2 is YYDKDF (reference sequence). V lost 1 base and J 6 bases, leaving 4 bases between the germline ends. CDR3 length equals 12 residues. The CDR3 reads CATSRVSQPQHF. CDR3 DNA sequence: TGTGCCACCAGCAGAGTCAGTCAGCCCCAGCATTTT.

As for this clone: The same CDR3 also results from other DNA sequences found in this sample. The DNA of the CDR3 is TGCGCCAGCAGCCCTCAGGAGAACACTGAAGCTTTCTTT. Its protein is CASSPQENTEAFF. V and J are TRBV5-1 and TRBJ1-1; D is ambiguous. Germline-derived CDR1 and CDR2 are SGHRS and YFSETQ. V was pared by 4 bases and J by 1 base, with 8 bases between. This CDR3 has 13 amino acids.

Comment on this clone: Germline is not matched at one junction end, which may reflect a read error. The chain employs TRBV25-1 and TRBJ1-1; no definite D call. The CDR3 consists of 15 residues. Germline CDR1 reads MGHDK; CDR2 reads SYGVNS. The CDR3 nucleotides are TGTGCCAGCAGTGAATCGACACCCCTGAAAACTGAAGCTTTCTTT. Protein product: CASSESTPLKTEAFF.

This clone was counted only a few times. The chain carries TRBV6-5 and TRBJ1-5; 8 nucleotides agree with TRBD1. This CDR3 has 14 residues. The junction had 6 bases not matched to a gene; V was cut back by 4 bases and J by 7 bases. Per the germline V gene, CDR1 is MNHEY and CDR2 is SVGAGI. The CDR3, as DNA: TGTGCCAGCAGTTTGGGACAGGCGCGGCAGCCCCAGCATTTT. Protein product: CASSLGQARQPQHF.